What follows are 17 T cell receptor beta chains derived from one specimen sequenced in a study of T cell repertoires in cytomegalovirus infection. Using its own MiXCR run on the reads, TCRdb lists one record per CDR3 protein. The data show around 740,000 distinct CDR3 sequences, about a third seen once. The sample was PBMCs. The receptors stem from a human donor in good health (CMV status not recorded). Some clones in this sample may be carry-over from other donors' samples.

This chain links TRBV6-2 or TRBV6-3 with TRBJ2-1, with D possibly being TRBD1 or TRBD2 (5 bases each). The CDR3 has 13 residues. V was pared by 2 bases and J by 9 bases, with 11 bases between. From germline, CDR1 is MNHEY and CDR2 SVGEGT. In DNA, the CDR3 is TGTGCCAGCAGTTACCGGGGCCAGGGTGAGCAGTTCTTC. Translated, it gives CASSYRGQGEQFF.

J is TRBJ1-2 and V is TRBV12-3 or TRBV12-4, with D perhaps matching TRBD1 (6 bases). The CDR3 extends over 16 amino acids. Trimming cost V 3 bases and J 6 bases, with 20 bases left between them. The CDR3 DNA sequence: TGTGCCAGCAGTTTGGGCCTGGTAACAGGGATCCATGGCTACACCTTC. Protein sequence: CASSLGLVTGIHGYTF.

V usage is TRBV6-1 and J usage is TRBJ2-6, with a weak D call TRBD1 (7 bases). Germline V CDR1 and CDR2: MNHNS, SASEGT. Trimming took 3 bases from V and 2 from J, leaving 14 bases between them. The CDR3 extends over 17 amino acids. CDR3 in amino acids: CASSDHTGEAGANVLTF. CDR3 in DNA: TGTGCCAGCAGTGATCACACAGGGGAGGCTGGGGCCAACGTCCTGACTTTC.

This clonotype was observed a handful of times. The chain combines TRBV20-1 with TRBJ2-1; 12 positions match TRBD2. The CDR3 extends over 14 amino acids. Germline CDR1 DFQATT, CDR2 SNEGSKA (reference sequence). The ends lost 3 bases at V and 8 bases at J; junction bases unmatched: 5. The CDR3 DNA follows: TGCAGTGCTAGGGGGACTAGCGGGTTACATGAGCAGTTCTTC. This sequence encodes CSARGTSGLHEQFF.

With respect to this clonotype: As the CDR3 is not closed by the conserved phenylalanine or tryptophan, this likely results from a read error. The rearrangement uses TRBV29-1 and TRBJ1-2; 9 nucleotides match TRBD1. Germline loops: CDR1 SQVTM, CDR2 ANQGSEA. V lost 6 bases to trimming and J lost 5 bases; unmatched junction nucleotides: 10. The CDR3 spans 14 residues. CDR3 amino acids: CSVLSGTGSYGYTL. The DNA of the CDR3 is TGCAGCGTCCTCTCCGGGACAGGGAGTTATGGCTACACCTTA.

This clonotype was found many times. The chain couples TRBV6-2 or TRBV6-3 to TRBJ2-2; the match to TRBD2 covers 14 bases. The CDR3 extends over 18 amino acids. V shed 0 bases and J 0 bases; nucleotides not matched to a gene: 0. CDR1 and CDR2 from the germline V gene are MNHEY and SVGEGT. The CDR3, as DNA: TGTGCCAGCAGTTACTCGACTAGCGGGGGGGCGAACACCGGGGAGCTGTTTTTT. Protein sequence: CASSYSTSGGANTGELFF.

This clonotype has more than one count but fewer than ten. The chain has TRBV10-3 and TRBJ2-1; 10 bases line up with TRBD1. Germline CDR1 reads ENHRY; CDR2 reads SYGVKD. The CDR3 runs to 17 residues. The ends lost 0 bases at V and 6 bases at J; junction bases unmatched: 8. The CDR3 bases are TGTGCCATCAGTGAGTCCGTGGGACAGGGGACCGCCAATGAGCAGTTCTTC. This sequence encodes CAISESVGQGTANEQFF.

A remark on this clonotype: Since a much larger clone is just one base distant, this may be a read error. Since the CDR3 does not end with the conserved phenylalanine or tryptophan, this likely comes from a read error. CDR3 sequence: CASSPRQARDGYTL. DNA of the CDR3: TGTGCCAGCAGCCCGAGACAGGCACGAGATGGCTACACCTTA. The V call is TRBV7-2, the J call TRBJ1-2; weak D call: TRBD1 (6 bases). The germline gives CDR1 SGHTA, CDR2 FQGNSA. CDR3 length equals 14 residues. Trimming took 5 bases from V and 6 from J, leaving 16 bases between them.

This chain uses TRBV12-3 or TRBV12-4 with TRBJ2-5, with 8 nucleotides matching TRBD2. J was trimmed by 4 bases and V by 7 bases; bases with no gene match: 8. The CDR3 covers 14 residues. CDR3 amino acids: CASKRSGGGETQYF. As DNA, the CDR3 is TGTGCCAGCAAGAGAAGCGGGGGCGGAGAGACCCAGTACTTC.

The chain couples TRBV7-2 to TRBJ2-7, with D perhaps TRBD1 (5 bases). Germline assignment: CDR1 SGHTA and CDR2 FQGNSA. The CDR3 is 13 residues long. The V end was cut by 1 base, the J end by 9 bases, with 13 bases between. CDR3 protein: CASSLVQGVLQYF. The CDR3 nucleotides read TGTGCCAGCAGCTTAGTACAAGGGGTGTTGCAGTACTTC.

This clonotype turned up a few times. The rearrangement links TRBV20-1 to TRBJ1-5; no firm D call. V was trimmed by 0 bases and J by 0 bases, leaving 6 bases between them. Germline CDR1 DFQATT, CDR2 SNEGSKA (reference sequence). The CDR3 is 14 residues long. The CDR3 nucleotides are TGCAGTGCTAGAGATGGGTCTAGCAATCAGCCCCAGCATTTT. Residues: CSARDGSSNQPQHF.

This chain uses TRBV4-2 with TRBJ2-1; TRBD2 agrees at 11 bases. This CDR3 contains 18 residues. Germline-derived CDR1 and CDR2 are LGHNA and YNFKEQ. V lost 2 bases to trimming and J lost 3 bases; unmatched junction nucleotides: 9. The CDR3 protein is CASSQHTLAGEGYNEQFF. CDR3 nucleotides: TGTGCCAGCAGCCAACATACACTAGCGGGAGAAGGCTACAATGAGCAGTTCTTC.

This clonotype was seen a single time. The rearrangement uses TRBV3-1 and TRBJ2-3, with 10 bases identical to TRBD1. Germline CDR1 is LGHDT and CDR2 is YNNKEL (reference sequence). V was clipped by 4 bases and J by 6 bases; unmatched bases: 10. This CDR3 comprises 16 residues. The CDR3 is CASSPHGTGAPDTQYF. In DNA, the CDR3 is TGTGCCAGCAGCCCTCACGGGACAGGGGCGCCTGATACGCAGTATTTT.

This clonotype occurred once. The J gene is TRBJ1-4, the V gene TRBV10-3, with D maybe TRBD1 (6 bases). The CDR3 has 12 residues. Trimming left V 8 bases short and J 8 bases short, with 12 bases between. Germline V gene sequence: CDR1 ENHRY, CDR2 SYGVKD. The CDR3 protein is CAIGGGVEKLFF. CDR3 sequence (DNA): TGTGCCATCGGCGGGGGCGTAGAAAAACTGTTTTTT.

This clonotype appeared a few times. The rearrangement uses TRBV5-1 and TRBJ2-2; 8 nucleotides align to TRBD1. V was pared by 0 bases and J by 5 bases, with 9 bases of the junction left unmatched. This CDR3 is 17 amino acids long. Germline loops: CDR1 SGHRS, CDR2 YFSETQ. The CDR3 loop reads CASSLEVQGVWTGELFF. The CDR3 bases are TGCGCCAGCAGCTTGGAAGTACAGGGGGTCTGGACCGGGGAGCTGTTTTTT.

This clonotype was seen at least ten times. The chain links TRBV7-9 to TRBJ1-2, with 9 positions matching TRBD1. The germline gives CDR1 SEHNR, CDR2 FQNEAQ (reference sequence). This CDR3 is 16 amino acids long. The V and J ends lost 1 base and 4 bases, in that order; junction bases with no gene match: 7. The CDR3 DNA reads TGTGCCAGCAGCTTAGGGGACAGGGCCCCTGGCTATGGCTACACCTTC. Its translation: CASSLGDRAPGYGYTF.

This clonotype was picked up a small number of times. The rearrangement uses TRBV7-9 and TRBJ2-7; tentatively, D is TRBD1 or TRBD2 (5 bases each). This CDR3 is 14 amino acids long. Trimming left V 5 bases short and J 5 bases short, with 16 bases between. Per germline, CDR1 SEHNR and CDR2 FQNEAQ (reference sequence). This chain's CDR3 is CASSPQGVRDEQYF. DNA for the CDR3: TGTGCCAGCAGCCCCCAGGGAGTGAGGGACGAGCAGTACTTC. The full variable domain, completed using reference TRBV7-9 and TRBJ2-7, is DTGVSQNPRHKITKRGQNVTFRCDPISEHNRLYWYRQTLGQGPEFLTYFQNEAQLEKSRLLSDRFSAERPKGSFSTLEIQRTEQGDSAMYLCASSPQGVRDEQYFGPGTRLTVT.